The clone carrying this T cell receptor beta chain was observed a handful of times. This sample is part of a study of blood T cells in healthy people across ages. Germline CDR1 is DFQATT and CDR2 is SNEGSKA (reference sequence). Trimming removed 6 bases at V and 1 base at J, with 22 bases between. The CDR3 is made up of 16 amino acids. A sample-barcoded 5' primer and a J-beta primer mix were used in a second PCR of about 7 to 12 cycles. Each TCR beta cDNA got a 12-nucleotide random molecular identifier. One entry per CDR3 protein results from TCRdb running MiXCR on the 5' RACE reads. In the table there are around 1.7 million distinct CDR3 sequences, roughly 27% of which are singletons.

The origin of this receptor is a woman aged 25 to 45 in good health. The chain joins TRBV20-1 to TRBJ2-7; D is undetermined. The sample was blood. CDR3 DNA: TGCAGTGCCCTGACACGCCAAAGAATTAATTCCTACGAGCAGTACTTC. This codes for CSALTRQRINSYEQYF.